Sequencing of this TCR beta chain was carried out in a study of T cell repertoires in cytomegalovirus infection. Study at large: Based on public TCR beta signatures, there were indications of CMV infection and of a matching HLA type. Study results and caveats: Individuals carrying CMV plus the relevant HLA were identified by cumulative frequency of public TCR beta families. CMV-specific TCR beta clonotypes restricted by HLA-C were the ones dominating the ex vivo response.

TCRdb re-analysed the reads in MiXCR, keeping a single row per CDR3 protein. The data contain hundreds of thousands of distinct CDR3 sequences, approximately 10% of them singletons. Notes on this clonotype: Its antigen remains unknown.

The germline V gene has CDR1 DFQATT and CDR2 SNEGSKA (reference sequence). The CDR3 totals 14 residues. The V and J ends lost 0 bases and 4 bases, in that order; junction bases with no gene match: 5. The rearrangement links TRBV20-1 to TRBJ1-2, with 7 bases identical to TRBD1. Sequences were obtained from PBMCs. The receptor was derived from a human donor in good health (CMV status not recorded). Some clones in this sample may be carry-over from other donors' samples. CDR3 loop: CSARDGGQAYGYTF. DNA of the CDR3: TGCAGTGCTAGAGATGGAGGACAGGCCTATGGCTACACCTTC.